This T cell receptor beta chain was recovered during a study of T cell clones after liver transplantation. Across the whole study: TCRbeta sequencing after a pre-transplant mixed lymphocyte reaction identified graft-donor-reactive clones, later tracked in post-transplant blood. As an antigen-independent comparator, third-party-reactive TCRbeta sequences came from pre-transplant mixed lymphocyte reactions. Study results and limitations: Circulating graft-donor-reactive CD4 TCRbeta sequences fell significantly post-transplant in 5 of 8 subjects. A larger donor-reactive than third-party decline suggested partial antigen-specific deletion.

This table comes from immunoSEQ multiplex PCR, and its TCRdb copy is limited to in-frame clones, with some not included. The table has under 55,000 clones, 86% seen once. The germline V gene encodes CDR1 SGHDT and CDR2 YYEEEE. Deletions cut 0 bases from V and 10 bases from J, with 6 bases between. This CDR3 is 11 amino acids long. On this clone: Its antigen is undetermined.

V and J are TRBV5-6 and TRBJ2-3; a weak D match, TRBD2 (6 bases). Specimen: CD4+ T cells from blood, collected 24 months after liver transplant. The receptor's source is a human patient who received a liver transplant. Some T cells may have originated in the graft donor. The CDR3 nucleotides read TGTGCCAGCAGCTTGGGACTAGCGCAGTATTTT. This gives the protein CASSLGLAQYF.